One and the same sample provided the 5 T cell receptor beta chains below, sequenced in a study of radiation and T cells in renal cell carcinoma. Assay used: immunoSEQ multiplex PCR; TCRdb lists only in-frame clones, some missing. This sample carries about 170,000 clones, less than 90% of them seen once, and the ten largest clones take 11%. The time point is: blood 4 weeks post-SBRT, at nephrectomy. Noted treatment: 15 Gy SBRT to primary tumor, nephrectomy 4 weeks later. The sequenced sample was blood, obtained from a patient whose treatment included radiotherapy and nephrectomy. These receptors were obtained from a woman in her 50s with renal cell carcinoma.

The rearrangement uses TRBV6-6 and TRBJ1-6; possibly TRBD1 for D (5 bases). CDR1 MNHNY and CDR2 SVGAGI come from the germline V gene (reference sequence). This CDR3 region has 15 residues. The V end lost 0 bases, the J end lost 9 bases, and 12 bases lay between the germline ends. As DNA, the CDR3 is TGTGCCAGCAGTTACTCGGGAGGGGAGGGTTCACCCCTCCACTTT. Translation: CASSYSGGEGSPLHF.

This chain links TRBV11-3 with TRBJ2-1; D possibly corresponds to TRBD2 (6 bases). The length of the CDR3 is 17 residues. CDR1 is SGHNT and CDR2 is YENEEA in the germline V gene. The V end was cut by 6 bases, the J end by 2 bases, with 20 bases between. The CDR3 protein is CASSAGGTLAPYNEQFF. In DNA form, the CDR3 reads TGTGCCAGCAGTGCTGGCGGGACGTTAGCTCCCTACAATGAGCAGTTCTTC.

CDR3 coding DNA: TGTGCCAGCAGCGCGGGGCCTTCCCCCACCGGGGAGCTGTTTTTT. As protein: CASSAGPSPTGELFF. This chain connects TRBV9 to TRBJ2-2; either TRBD1 or TRBD2 may fit D (5 bases each). Trimming shortened V by 3 bases and J by 4 bases, and 13 bases separated the two germline ends. This CDR3 contains 15 residues. Germline V gene data show CDR1 as SGDLS and CDR2 as YYNGEE.

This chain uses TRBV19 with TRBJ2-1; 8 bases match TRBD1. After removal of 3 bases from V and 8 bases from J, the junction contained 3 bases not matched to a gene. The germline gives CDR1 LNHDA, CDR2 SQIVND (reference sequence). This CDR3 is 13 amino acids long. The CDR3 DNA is TGTGCCAGTAGTATCGCAGGGGGCGATGAGCAGTTCTTC. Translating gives CASSIAGGDEQFF.

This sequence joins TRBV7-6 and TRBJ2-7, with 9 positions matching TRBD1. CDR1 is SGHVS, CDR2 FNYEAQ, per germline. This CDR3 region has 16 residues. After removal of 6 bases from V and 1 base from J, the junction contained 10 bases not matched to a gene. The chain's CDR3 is CASSRAATGGSYEQYF. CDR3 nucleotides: TGTGCCAGCAGTCGAGCGGCGACAGGGGGTTCCTACGAGCAGTACTTC.